This TCR beta chain emerged from a study of shared clonotypes between healthy human individuals (dated by TCRdb to about 2020). In the study overall: The cohort comprised a couple of women and three men aged 18 to 49 years. Between about 0.8 and 9 billion PBMCs per donor were obtained by leukapheresis. To increase sequencing depth and limit assay-specific biases, TCR repertoire library preparation and sequencing were carried out by different laboratories using diverse techniques. For each donor, CD4 naive and CD4 memory were each given three plates, CD8 naive was given two plates, and CD8 memory was given one plate. The study deeply sequenced blood TCR repertoires of about 5 healthy adults to estimate repertoire size and the extent of clonotype sharing between individuals. The research as a whole found: The small number of donors limited the genetic and exposure-history diversity represented. Based on pairwise subsampling, the degree of clonotype sharing among donors was expected to be affected by sequencing depth. Only blood was sampled, and tissue TCR repertoires likely differ from those in blood. Compared with non-shared clonotypes, the clonotypes found in all four sorted-subset donors had higher generation probabilities. Incomplete sequencing was indicated by rarefaction of sorted-subset datasets, despite the large sequencing depth. Larger estimated clonotype richness was generally found for naive subsets than for memory subsets. Across a handful of donors, approximately 5% of naive CD4, 3% to 3.5% of naive CD8, about 2.3% of memory CD4, and 0.3% to 0.45% of memory CD8 clonotypes were shared.

Worth noting for this clone: Its cognate antigen has yet to be identified. Qualities for individual bases were not recorded, and no much larger clone is one base off.

CDR1 is given as LNHDA and CDR2 as SQIVND, both from the germline V gene (reference sequence). Trimming takes 6 bases off V and 4 bases off J; junction bases not matched to a gene: 6. CDR3 length: 14 amino acids, cysteine to phenylalanine. Only the CDR3 part of the read is kept: 42 bases, read in frame from the first base. Using the deep immunoSEQ assay, TCR CDR3 regions were amplified from genomic DNA by multiplex PCR. For each cell subset, the extracted genomic DNA was distributed evenly across all wells of several immunoSEQ 96-well plates, and each plate served as one replicate. Each replicate PCR for sorted subsets received about 200 ng genomic DNA, equal to roughly 30,000 T cell genomes. The purified libraries were quantified using a Qubit 3.0 fluorometer, sized with a Bioanalyzer 2100, and then quantified again using the KAPA Library Quantification kit. A separate single-read 150-cycle Illumina NextSeq 550 flow cell was used to sequence each immunoSEQ 96-well plate. Per the source publication's procedure: The immunoSEQ output contained only junctional sequences without quality scores, so filtering could not match that applied to full-length reads. Sequences were annotated with PyIR, a Python wrapper for IgBLAST v1.9, using IMGT germline references to assign V/J genes and CDR3. Reads with weak V/J assignments (E-value above 1e-6), missing CDR3, stop codons, out-of-frame junctions, or ambiguous translated residues were removed. V3J clonotypes were defined as sequences sharing the same inferred V gene, J gene, and CDR3 amino acid sequence. The percentage overlap between two repertoires was calculated by dividing the number of shared unique clonotypes by the size of the smaller repertoire. Three approaches were used to assess repertoire richness: RTK rarefaction, the Chao1 estimator, and Recon v2.1 estimates of unobserved clonotypes. Generation probabilities were computed with OLGA for all TCRbeta clonotypes obtained by the gDNA method from several donors. This is the immuneACCESS table as TCRdb keeps it, with only in-frame sequences that have V and J called. A part of the clones is gone; compared with another copy, unresolved V genes explain less than half, and the rest is unexplained. For V, J and clone size, that table is used; D and trimming come from the DNA. Present in this sample are some 1,400,000 clones, over 95% of which were seen just once. The ten top clones hold approximately 1.1% of the sample.

Healthy HIV-negative adults with no recently reported acute infections or vaccinations were included as donors. All donors were Caucasian adults living in Nashville, Tennessee, USA. CD4+ T cells were enriched through magnetic negative selection, after which naive cells were positively selected on CD45RA and the remaining negative fraction served as the memory subset. Blood was obtained by leukapheresis, after which PBMCs were separated by Ficoll-Histopaque density gradient centrifugation and cryopreserved in liquid nitrogen vapor phase. Purity and quantity of every magnetically sorted T cell population were checked by analytical flow cytometry. Each sorted fraction had its genomic DNA isolated and then quantified by UV absorbance on a Nanodrop 2000c.

The sample taken for sequencing was naive CD4+ T cells sorted from blood. What the cell subset or site label conveys for this sample: CD45RA+ positively selected. The chain uses TRBV19 and TRBJ2-1; TRBD1 agrees with 7 junctional bases. The clonotype comes from a man aged 30 to 39 in good health. The DNA is TGTGCCAGTAGCGACAGGGCAGATTACAATGAGCAGTTCTTC. Its protein is CASSDRADYNEQFF.